The clone carrying this T cell receptor (beta chain) appeared once. Time point in this sample: peripheral blood 6 weeks after treatment start. This specimen comes from a study of PD-L1 blockade in urothelial cancer. TCRdb's copy holds only in-frame clones and misses some; the assay was immunoSEQ multiplex PCR. The table records tens of thousands of clones, about 91% of them present only once. V lost 3 bases and J lost 2, with 10 bases in between. Looked up from germline, CDR1 is ENHRY and CDR2 is SYGVKD. This CDR3 is built from 14 residues. This sequence originates from a woman aged 80 or over with urothelial cancer. V gene TRBV10-3 combines with J gene TRBJ1-2, with unresolved D. The source was PBMCs, collected around atezolizumab (anti-PD-L1) treatment. CDR3 sequence: CAISDTALNYGYTF. The CDR3 coding sequence is TGTGCCATCAGTGATACAGCCCTCAACTATGGCTACACCTTC.